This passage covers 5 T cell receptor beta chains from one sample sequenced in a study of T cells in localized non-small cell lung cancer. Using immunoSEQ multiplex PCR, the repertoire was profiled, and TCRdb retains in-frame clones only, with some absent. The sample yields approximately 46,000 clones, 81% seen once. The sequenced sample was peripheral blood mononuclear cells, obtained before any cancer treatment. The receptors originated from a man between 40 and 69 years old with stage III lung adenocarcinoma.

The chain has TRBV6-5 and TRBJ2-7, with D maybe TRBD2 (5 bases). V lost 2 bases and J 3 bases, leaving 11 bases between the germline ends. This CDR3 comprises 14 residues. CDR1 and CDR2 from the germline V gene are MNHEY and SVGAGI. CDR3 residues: CASSYGLDLYEQYF. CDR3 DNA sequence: TGTGCCAGCAGTTACGGACTCGACCTCTACGAGCAGTACTTC.

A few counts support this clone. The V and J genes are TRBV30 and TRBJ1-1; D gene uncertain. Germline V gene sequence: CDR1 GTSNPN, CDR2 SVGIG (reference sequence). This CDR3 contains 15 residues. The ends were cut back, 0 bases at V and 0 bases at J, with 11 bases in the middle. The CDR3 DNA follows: TGTGCCTGGAGTGTACGTCAGCTACTGAACACTGAAGCTTTCTTT. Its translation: CAWSVRQLLNTEAFF.

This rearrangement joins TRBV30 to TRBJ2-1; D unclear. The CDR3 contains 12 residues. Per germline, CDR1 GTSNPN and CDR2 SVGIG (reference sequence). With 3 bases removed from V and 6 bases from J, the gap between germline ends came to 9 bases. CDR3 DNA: TGTGCCTGGAGCCCTCTCTTCAATGAGCAGTTCTTC. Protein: CAWSPLFNEQFF.

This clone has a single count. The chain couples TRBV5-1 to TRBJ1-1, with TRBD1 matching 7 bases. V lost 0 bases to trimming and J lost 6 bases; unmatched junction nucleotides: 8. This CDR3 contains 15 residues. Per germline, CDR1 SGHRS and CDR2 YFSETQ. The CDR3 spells CASSLALQGGAEAFF. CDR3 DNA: TGCGCCAGCAGCTTGGCTCTTCAGGGGGGTGCTGAAGCTTTCTTT. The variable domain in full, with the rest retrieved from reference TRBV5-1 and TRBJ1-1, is KAGVTQTPRYLIKTRGQQVTLSCSPISGHRSVSWYQQTPGQGLQFLFEYFSETQRNKGNFPGRFSGRQFSNSRSEMNVSTLELGDSALYLCASSLALQGGAEAFFGQGTRLTVV.

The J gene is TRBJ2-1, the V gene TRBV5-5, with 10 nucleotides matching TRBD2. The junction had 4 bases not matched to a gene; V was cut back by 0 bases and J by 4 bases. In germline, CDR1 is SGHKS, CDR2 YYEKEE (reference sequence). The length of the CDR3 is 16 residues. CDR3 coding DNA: TGTGCCAGCAGCTTGGGGGCTAGCGGGGGATACAATGAGCAGTTCTTC. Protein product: CASSLGASGGYNEQFF.